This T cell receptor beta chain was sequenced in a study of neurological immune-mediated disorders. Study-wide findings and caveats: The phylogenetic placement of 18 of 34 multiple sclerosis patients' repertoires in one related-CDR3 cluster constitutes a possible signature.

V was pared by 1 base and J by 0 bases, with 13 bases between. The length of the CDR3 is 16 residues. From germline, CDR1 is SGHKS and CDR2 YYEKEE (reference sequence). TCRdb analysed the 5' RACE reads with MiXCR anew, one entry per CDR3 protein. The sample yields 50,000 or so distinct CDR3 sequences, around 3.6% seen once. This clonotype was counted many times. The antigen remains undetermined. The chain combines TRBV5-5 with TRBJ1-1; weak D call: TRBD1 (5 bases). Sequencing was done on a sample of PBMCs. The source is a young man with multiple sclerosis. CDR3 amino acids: CASSLLGQSMNTEAFF. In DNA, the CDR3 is TGTGCCAGCAGCTTGTTGGGGCAAAGCATGAACACTGAAGCTTTCTTT.